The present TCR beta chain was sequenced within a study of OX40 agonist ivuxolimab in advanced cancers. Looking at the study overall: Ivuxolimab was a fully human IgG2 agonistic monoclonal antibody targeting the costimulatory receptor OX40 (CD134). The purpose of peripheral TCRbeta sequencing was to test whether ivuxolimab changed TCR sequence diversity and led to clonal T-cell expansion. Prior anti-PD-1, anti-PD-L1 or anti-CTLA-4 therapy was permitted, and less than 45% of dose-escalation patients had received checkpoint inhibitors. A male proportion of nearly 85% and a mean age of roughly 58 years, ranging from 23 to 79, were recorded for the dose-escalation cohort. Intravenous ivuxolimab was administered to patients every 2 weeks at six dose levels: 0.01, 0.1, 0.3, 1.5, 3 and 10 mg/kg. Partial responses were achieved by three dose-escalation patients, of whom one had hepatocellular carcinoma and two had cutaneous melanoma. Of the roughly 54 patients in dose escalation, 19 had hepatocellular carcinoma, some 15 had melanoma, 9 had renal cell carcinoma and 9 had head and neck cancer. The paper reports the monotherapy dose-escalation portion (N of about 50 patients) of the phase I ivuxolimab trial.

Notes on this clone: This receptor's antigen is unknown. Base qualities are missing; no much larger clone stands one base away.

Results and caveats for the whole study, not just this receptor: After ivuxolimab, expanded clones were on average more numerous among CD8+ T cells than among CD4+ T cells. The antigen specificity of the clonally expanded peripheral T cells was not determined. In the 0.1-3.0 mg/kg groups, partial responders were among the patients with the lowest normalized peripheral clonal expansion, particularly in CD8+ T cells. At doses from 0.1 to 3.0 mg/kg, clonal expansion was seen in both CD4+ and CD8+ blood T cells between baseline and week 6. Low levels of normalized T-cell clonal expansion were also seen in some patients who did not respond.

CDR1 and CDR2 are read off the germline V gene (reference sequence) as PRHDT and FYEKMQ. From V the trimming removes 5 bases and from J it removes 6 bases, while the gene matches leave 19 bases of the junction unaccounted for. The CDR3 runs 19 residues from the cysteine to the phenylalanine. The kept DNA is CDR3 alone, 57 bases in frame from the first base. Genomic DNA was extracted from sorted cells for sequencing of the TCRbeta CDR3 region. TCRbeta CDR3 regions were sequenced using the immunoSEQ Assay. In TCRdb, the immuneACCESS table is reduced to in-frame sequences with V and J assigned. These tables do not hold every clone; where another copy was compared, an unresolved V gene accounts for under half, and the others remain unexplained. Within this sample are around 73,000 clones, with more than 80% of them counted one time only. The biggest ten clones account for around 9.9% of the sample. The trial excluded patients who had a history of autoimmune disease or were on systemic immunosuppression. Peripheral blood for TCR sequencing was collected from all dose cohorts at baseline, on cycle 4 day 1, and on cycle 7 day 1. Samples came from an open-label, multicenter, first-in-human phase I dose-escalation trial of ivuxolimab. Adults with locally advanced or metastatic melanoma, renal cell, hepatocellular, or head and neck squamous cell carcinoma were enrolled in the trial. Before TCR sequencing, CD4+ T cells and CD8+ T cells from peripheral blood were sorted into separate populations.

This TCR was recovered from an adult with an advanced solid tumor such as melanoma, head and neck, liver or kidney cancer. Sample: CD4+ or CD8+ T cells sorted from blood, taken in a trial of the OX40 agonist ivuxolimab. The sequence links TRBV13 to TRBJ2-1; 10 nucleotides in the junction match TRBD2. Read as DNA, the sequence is TGTGCCAGCAGCCCGACGTGGGCTAGCGGGGGAGTAAAGTCCAATGAGCAGTTCTTC. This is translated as CASSPTWASGGVKSNEQFF.